This is a list of T cell receptor beta chains from one sample in a study of cytomegalovirus exposure and HLA in healthy donors. The repertoire was sequenced with immunoSEQ multiplex PCR; TCRdb's copy has only in-frame clones and lacks some. The sample shows about 140,000 clones, over 60% of them seen only once. Sequencing was carried out using PBMCs. These receptor sequences come from a woman aged 50 to 60 in good health and CMV-seronegative. Each CDR3 is given with its conserved first and last residue. A D gene is named only where the DNA matches it firmly. Size is omitted from some rows. Given values are once, few, many or a class for expanded clones.

CDR3 DNA,CDR3 protein,clone size,V gene,J gene,D gene
TGTGCCAGCAGTCGACTAGCGGGGTACACCGGGGAGCTGTTTTTT,CASSRLAGYTGELFF,.,TRBV6-5,TRBJ2-2,TRBD2
TGTGCCAGCAGCTTCTCTACCGGGACAGGGGGCGAATACGAGCAGTACTTC,CASSFSTGTGGEYEQYF,.,TRBV7-2,TRBJ2-7,TRBD1
TGTGCCAGCAGCTGGGGACAGGGGGCTTCTGGAAACACCATATATTTT,CASSWGQGASGNTIYF,.,TRBV7-6,TRBJ1-3,TRBD1
TGTGCCAGCAGTAGCTGGACAGGGGGAGTTGGCTACACCTTC,CASSSWTGGVGYTF,.,TRBV6-5,TRBJ1-2,TRBD1
TGTGCCAGCAGTTACTCGGGACTTACAGGCCACAATGAGCAGTTCTTC,CASSYSGLTGHNEQFF,.,TRBV6-5,TRBJ2-1,.
TGTGCCATCAGTGAGCAGGGATTCGCTGAAGCTTTCTTT,CAISEQGFAEAFF,once,TRBV10-3,TRBJ1-1,.
TGTGCCAGCAGCCTGACAGGGGATTATGGCTACACCTTC,CASSLTGDYGYTF,.,TRBV7-9,TRBJ1-2,TRBD1
TGCGCCAGCAGTCGGTGGGGGACATCAGATAACTATGGCTACACCTTC,CASSRWGTSDNYGYTF,.,TRBV10-2,TRBJ1-2,.
TGCGCCAGCAGCCTCGGACTAGCGGGGGAGCTGAACACCGGGGAGCTGTTTTTT,CASSLGLAGELNTGELFF,.,TRBV4-1,TRBJ2-2,TRBD2
TGCAGCGTTGAATCAGGGGTAGGGACTGAAGCTTTCTTT,CSVESGVGTEAFF,.,TRBV29-1,TRBJ1-1,.
TGCGCCAGCAGCTTTACTGAGACAGCCTACGAGCAGTACTTC,CASSFTETAYEQYF,.,TRBV5-1,TRBJ2-7,.
TGTGCCATCACTCCTGAGCGCAATCAGCCCCAGCATTTT,CAITPERNQPQHF,once,TRBV19,TRBJ1-5,.
TGCGCCAGCAGCCAAGATCCGGGGGGTGGATACAATGAGCAGTTCTTC,CASSQDPGGGYNEQFF,.,TRBV4-1,TRBJ2-1,TRBD2
TGTGCCAGCACTCAAAGGGGCCCGCATGAGACCCAGTACTTC,CASTQRGPHETQYF,.,TRBV6-1,TRBJ2-5,.
TGTGCCAGCAGCTCCCGGGTGAACACCGGGGAGCTGTTTTTT,CASSSRVNTGELFF,.,TRBV7-3,TRBJ2-2,.
TGTGCCAGCAGCCCGGGACAGGGTTTGAACTATGGCTACACCTTC,CASSPGQGLNYGYTF,.,TRBV6-6,TRBJ1-2,TRBD1
TGCGCCAGCAGCGCGGGACAGGGCTCCTACAATGAGCAGTTCTTC,CASSAGQGSYNEQFF,.,TRBV5-1,TRBJ2-1,TRBD1
TGCGCCAGCAGCATAGGGGGGGGTCGTAGTGAGCAGTTCTTC,CASSIGGGRSEQFF,.,TRBV5-1,TRBJ2-1,.
TGTGCAAGTCGCTTAGTGGGACAGGGACCCTACGAGCAGTACTTC,CASRLVGQGPYEQYF,once,TRBV12-2,TRBJ2-7,.
TGTGCCAGCAGAAGGGACGGGAGAAGCCCGAACACTGAAGCTTTCTTT,CASRRDGRSPNTEAFF,once,TRBV7-2,TRBJ1-1,.
TGCACCAGCAGCCAAGGTTTTCAGTCTGGGGCCAACGTCCTGACTTTC,CTSSQGFQSGANVLTF,.,TRBV1,TRBJ2-6,.
TGTGCCAGCGGAAAGGGACAGGATAGCAATCAGCCCCAGCATTTT,CASGKGQDSNQPQHF,.,TRBV6-6,TRBJ1-5,TRBD1
TGTGCCAGCAGCTCATTTGGGGGGACAGGGGGCTTCAATGAGCAGTTCTTC,CASSSFGGTGGFNEQFF,few,TRBV7-9,TRBJ2-1,TRBD1
TGCGCCAGCAGCTTGGTGAGACAGGAAGCTTTCTTT,CASSLVRQEAFF,.,TRBV5-1,TRBJ1-1,.
TGTGCCAGCAGCTTGAGGGACACCTACGAGCAGTACTTC,CASSLRDTYEQYF,.,TRBV5-6,TRBJ2-7,.
TGTGCCAGCAGGATAACGGGCTACGAGCAGTACTTC,CASRITGYEQYF,.,TRBV2,TRBJ2-7,.
TGTGCCAGCGGAACCCCGCACGGGACAGGGGTTGGCTACACCTTC,CASGTPHGTGVGYTF,.,TRBV2,TRBJ1-2,TRBD1
TGTGCCAGCAGTCCGTGGGACAGGTCCGAGCAGTACTTC,CASSPWDRSEQYF,.,TRBV27,TRBJ2-7,TRBD1
TGTGCCAGCAGCGTAGCCGCAGGTAGCAATCAGCCCCAGCATTTT,CASSVAAGSNQPQHF,few,TRBV9,TRBJ1-5,.
TGTGCCAGCAGCTTAGACAGGTTTCAGCCCCAGCATTTT,CASSLDRFQPQHF,few,TRBV7-2,TRBJ1-5,.
TGTGCCAGCAGTTTGCAGGGCATTGATGAAAAACTGTTTTTT,CASSLQGIDEKLFF,.,TRBV28,TRBJ1-4,.
TGCGCCAGCAGCACGGGACAGGGGCACGAAAAACTGTTTTTT,CASSTGQGHEKLFF,.,TRBV5-1,TRBJ1-4,TRBD1
TGTGCCACCAGCAGAGATCCCACCGACAGGGTACAAGAGACCCAGTACTTC,CATSRDPTDRVQETQYF,.,TRBV15,TRBJ2-5,TRBD1
TGTGCCAGCAGCCTCGGACATAAGGTCGCCTACGAGCAGTACTTC,CASSLGHKVAYEQYF,.,TRBV5-4,TRBJ2-7,.
TGCGCCAGCAGCTTGAGCGGTAGCTCCTACAATGAGCAGTTCTTC,CASSLSGSSYNEQFF,.,TRBV5-1,TRBJ2-1,.
TGTGCCAGCAGCTTGTTACAGAACTCCGGGGAGCTGTTTTTT,CASSLLQNSGELFF,.,TRBV11-1,TRBJ2-2,.
TGTGCCAGCAGCGTAGCCGGTAAGCAGTTCTTC,CASSVAGKQFF,.,TRBV9,TRBJ2-1,.
TGTGCCAGCAGTTTCGGGACACCACCTAGGAAGCAGTACTTC,CASSFGTPPRKQYF,.,TRBV27,TRBJ2-7,.
TGTGCCAGCAGTTCTACGAAGAACACTGAAGCTTTCTTT,CASSSTKNTEAFF,.,TRBV6-5,TRBJ1-1,.
TGTGCCAGCAGCCAACTTCCCCCGGACAGGGTAAACACTGAAGCTTTCTTT,CASSQLPPDRVNTEAFF,.,TRBV7-2,TRBJ1-1,TRBD1
TGTGCCATCAGGGGGGACAGGGGAGGGAACACTGAAGCTTTCTTT,CAIRGDRGGNTEAFF,.,TRBV10-3,TRBJ1-1,TRBD1
TGTGCCTCCGCTGACAGGTCGAACACTGAAGCTTTCTTT,CASADRSNTEAFF,.,TRBV6-4,TRBJ1-1,.
TGTGCCAGCAGTTACCTGGGACAGGGTGCGTACGAGCAGTACTTC,CASSYLGQGAYEQYF,few,TRBV6-4,TRBJ2-7,TRBD1
TGTGCCAGCAGCTTGGAGACTAGCGGGGATTACAATGAGCAGTTCTTC,CASSLETSGDYNEQFF,few,TRBV7-6,TRBJ2-1,TRBD2
TGTGCCAGCAGCGTGGCGACAGGGTATGAGCAGTTCTTC,CASSVATGYEQFF,.,TRBV9,TRBJ2-1,TRBD1
TGTGCCAGCAGCTTAACGTCGGAAGGGCGGGGGGGAAGGAATGAGCAGTTCTTC,CASSLTSEGRGGRNEQFF,.,TRBV7-8,TRBJ2-1,TRBD2
TGTGCCAGCAGTCAGGACAGGCCTAACACCGGGGAGCTGTTTTTT,CASSQDRPNTGELFF,few,TRBV27,TRBJ2-2,TRBD1
TGTGCCAGCAGCTCCCACATTCAGAATACGCAGTATTTT,CASSSHIQNTQYF,.,TRBV7-2,TRBJ2-3,.
TGCGCCAGCAGCTTGCTCAGGGGCACAGATACGCAGTATTTT,CASSLLRGTDTQYF,.,TRBV5-1,TRBJ2-3,.
TGTGCCAGCAGCCGCTCGGGGGGGGATACTGAAGCTTTCTTT,CASSRSGGDTEAFF,.,TRBV5-5,TRBJ1-1,.